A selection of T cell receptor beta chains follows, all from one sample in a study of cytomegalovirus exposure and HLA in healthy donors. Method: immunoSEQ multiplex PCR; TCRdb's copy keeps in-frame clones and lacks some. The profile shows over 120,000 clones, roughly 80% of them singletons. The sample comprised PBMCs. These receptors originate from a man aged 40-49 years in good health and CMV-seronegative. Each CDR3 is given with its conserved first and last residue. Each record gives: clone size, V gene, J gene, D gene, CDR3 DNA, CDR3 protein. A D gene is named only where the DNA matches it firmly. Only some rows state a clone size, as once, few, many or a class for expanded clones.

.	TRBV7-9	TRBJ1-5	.	TGTGCCAGCAGCCAACCCGGCGGCGATCAGCCCCAGCATTTT	CASSQPGGDQPQHF
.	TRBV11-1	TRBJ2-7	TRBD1	TGTGCCAGCAGCGCATACGGGGACAGGGGCTACGAGCAGTACTTC	CASSAYGDRGYEQYF
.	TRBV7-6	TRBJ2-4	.	TGTGCCAGCAGCCCAATGGGGGGAAAGGCCAAAAACATTCAGTACTTC	CASSPMGGKAKNIQYF
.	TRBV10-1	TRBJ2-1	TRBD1	TGCGCCAGCAGTGAGTCGGGGACAGGGAAAAATGAGCAGTTCTTC	CASSESGTGKNEQFF
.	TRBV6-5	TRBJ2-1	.	TGTGCCAGCAGTTACTCCCGGGAAGGCAATGAGCAGTTCTTC	CASSYSREGNEQFF
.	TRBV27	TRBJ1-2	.	TGTGCCAGCAGTTTGGACACAAGAATCTATGGCTACACCTTC	CASSLDTRIYGYTF
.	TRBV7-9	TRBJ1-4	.	TGTGCCAGCAGAAGCGCGGGGGACGGTGGGAAAAAACTGTTTTTT	CASRSAGDGGKKLFF
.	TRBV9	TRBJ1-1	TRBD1	TGTGCCAGCAGCGTAGCGGGACAGATCACTGAAGCTTTCTTT	CASSVAGQITEAFF
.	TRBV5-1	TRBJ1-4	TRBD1	TGCGCCAGCAGGCCCGTAACAGGGGATGAAAAACTGTTTTTT	CASRPVTGDEKLFF
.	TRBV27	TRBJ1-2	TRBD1	TGTGCCAGCAGTTTATCGGCAGGGGGCAACTATGGCTACACCTTC	CASSLSAGGNYGYTF
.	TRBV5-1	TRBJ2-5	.	TGCGCCAGCAGCCTGGGGCAGATGTACCAAGAGACCCAGTACTTC	CASSLGQMYQETQYF
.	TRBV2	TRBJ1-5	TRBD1	TGTGCCAGCAAAGGCCAGGGGGTTCAGCCCCAGCATTTT	CASKGQGVQPQHF
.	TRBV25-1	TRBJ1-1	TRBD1	TGTGCCAGCAGTGATTTTGGGACAGGGACTTCTGAAGCTTTCTTT	CASSDFGTGTSEAFF
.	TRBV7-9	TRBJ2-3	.	TGTGCCAGCAGCTTAGCGGAAGGGGGGGGCACAGATACGCAGTATTTT	CASSLAEGGGTDTQYF
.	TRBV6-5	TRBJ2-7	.	TGTGCCAGCAGTTACTCGATAACAGGGCTCTCCTACGAGCAGTACTTC	CASSYSITGLSYEQYF
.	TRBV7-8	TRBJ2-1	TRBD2	TGTGCCAGCAGGAAGATAGCGGGGGGAAACAATGAGCAGTTCTTC	CASRKIAGGNNEQFF
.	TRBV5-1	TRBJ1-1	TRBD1	TGCGCCAGCAGCTTGGCCCGGGACAGGGATGAAGCTTTCTTT	CASSLARDRDEAFF
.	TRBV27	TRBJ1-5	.	TGTGCCAGCAGTTTAAGGAGTCCGAATCAGCCCCAGCATTTT	CASSLRSPNQPQHF
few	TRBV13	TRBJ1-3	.	TGTGCCAGCAGCTCCGGTTATGAAAGCTCTGGAAACACCATATATTTT	CASSSGYESSGNTIYF
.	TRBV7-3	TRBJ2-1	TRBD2	TGTGCCAGCAGCAGAGGGACTAGCGGTCCCGCTGGGGAGCAGTTCTTC	CASSRGTSGPAGEQFF
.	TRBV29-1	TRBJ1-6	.	TGCAGCGGGGGCGGGGCGGATTCCCCCCTCCACTTT	CSGGGADSPLHF
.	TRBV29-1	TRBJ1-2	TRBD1	TGCAGCGCCAGGGGGGTGGATGGCTACACCTTC	CSARGVDGYTF
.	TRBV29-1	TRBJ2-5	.	TGCAGCGTTGAAGCCAGCGTGGAGACCCAGTACTTC	CSVEASVETQYF
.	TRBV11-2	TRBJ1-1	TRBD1	TGTGCCAGCTCGTTGACAGGGTTAGGCACTGAAGCTTTCTTT	CASSLTGLGTEAFF
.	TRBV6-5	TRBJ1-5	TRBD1	TGTGCCAGCAGAATAGACAGGGGGGATAATCAGCCCCAGCATTTT	CASRIDRGDNQPQHF
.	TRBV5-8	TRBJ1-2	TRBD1	TGTGCCAGCAGCGGACCAACCGGGACAGGGGCTCGCGGGGGAGGCTACACCTTC	CASSGPTGTGARGGGYTF
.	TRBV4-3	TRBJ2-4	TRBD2	TGCGCCAGCAGCCAAGGACTAGCGGGGCTCACCAAAAACATTCAGTACTTC	CASSQGLAGLTKNIQYF
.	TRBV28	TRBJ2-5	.	TGTGCCAGCAGTTCCCCTTCAGGGTTACTTGAGCAGTACTTC	CASSSPSGLLEQYF